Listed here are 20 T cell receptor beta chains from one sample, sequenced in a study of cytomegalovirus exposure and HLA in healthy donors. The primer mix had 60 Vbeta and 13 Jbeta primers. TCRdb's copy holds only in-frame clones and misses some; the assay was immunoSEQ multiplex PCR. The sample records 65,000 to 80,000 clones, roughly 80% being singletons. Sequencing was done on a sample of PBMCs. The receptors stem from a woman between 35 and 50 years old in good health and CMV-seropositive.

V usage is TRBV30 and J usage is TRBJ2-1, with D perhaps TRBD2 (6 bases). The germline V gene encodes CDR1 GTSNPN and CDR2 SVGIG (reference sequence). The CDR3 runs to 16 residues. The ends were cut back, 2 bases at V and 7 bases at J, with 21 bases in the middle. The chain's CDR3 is CAWSKTRDSLFNEQFF. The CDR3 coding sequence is TGTGCCTGGAGTAAGACCCGGGACTCACTCTTTAATGAGCAGTTCTTC.

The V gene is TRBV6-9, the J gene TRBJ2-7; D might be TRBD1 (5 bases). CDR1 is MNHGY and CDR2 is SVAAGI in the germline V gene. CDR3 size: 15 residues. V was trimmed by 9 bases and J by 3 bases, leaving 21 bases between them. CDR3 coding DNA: TGTGCCAGGTTTTCCTTGGGGCAGCGAGGCTACGAGCAGTACTTC. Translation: CARFSLGQRGYEQYF.

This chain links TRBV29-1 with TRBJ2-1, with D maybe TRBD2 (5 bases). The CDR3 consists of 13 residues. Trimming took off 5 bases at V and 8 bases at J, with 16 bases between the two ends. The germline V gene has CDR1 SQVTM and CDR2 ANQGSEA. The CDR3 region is CSVPLAPRDEQFF. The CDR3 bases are TGCAGCGTTCCTTTAGCGCCGCGAGATGAGCAGTTCTTC.

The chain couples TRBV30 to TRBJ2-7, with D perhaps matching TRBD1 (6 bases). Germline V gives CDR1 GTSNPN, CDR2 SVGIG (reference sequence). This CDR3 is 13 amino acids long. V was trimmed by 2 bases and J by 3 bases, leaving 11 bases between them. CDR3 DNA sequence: TGTGCCTGGAGTCCGGGACAAGACTACGAGCAGTACTTC. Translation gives CAWSPGQDYEQYF. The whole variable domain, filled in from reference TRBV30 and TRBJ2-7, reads SQTIHQWPATLVQPVGSPLSLECTVEGTSNPNLYWYRQAAGRGLQLLFYSVGIGQISSEVPQNLSASRPQDRQFILSSKKLLLSDSGFYLCAWSPGQDYEQYFGPGTRLTVT.

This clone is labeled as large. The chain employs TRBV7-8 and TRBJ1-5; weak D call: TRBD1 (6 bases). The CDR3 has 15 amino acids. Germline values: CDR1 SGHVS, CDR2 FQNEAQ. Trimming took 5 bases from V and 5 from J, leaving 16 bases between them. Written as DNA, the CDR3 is TGTGCCAGCAGCCGAGAGGGGGGGAGTTATCAGCCCCAGCATTTT. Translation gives CASSREGGSYQPQHF.

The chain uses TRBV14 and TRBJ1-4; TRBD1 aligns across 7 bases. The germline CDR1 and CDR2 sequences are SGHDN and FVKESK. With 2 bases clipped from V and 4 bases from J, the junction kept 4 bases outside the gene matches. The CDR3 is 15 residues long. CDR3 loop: CASSQNRGHNEKLFF. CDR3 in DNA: TGTGCCAGCAGCCAAAACAGGGGTCATAATGAAAAACTGTTTTTT.

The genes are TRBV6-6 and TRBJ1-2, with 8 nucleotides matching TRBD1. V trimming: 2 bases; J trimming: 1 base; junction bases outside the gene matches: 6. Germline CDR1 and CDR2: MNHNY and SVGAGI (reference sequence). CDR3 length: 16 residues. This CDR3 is CASSYPGQGSNYGYTF. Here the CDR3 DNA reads TGTGCCAGCAGTTACCCCGGACAGGGTAGTAACTATGGCTACACCTTC.

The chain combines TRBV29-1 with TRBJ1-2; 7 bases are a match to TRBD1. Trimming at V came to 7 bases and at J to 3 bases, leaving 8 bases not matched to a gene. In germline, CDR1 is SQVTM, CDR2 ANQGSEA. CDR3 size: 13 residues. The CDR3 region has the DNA TGCAGCGCCAAGGAGGGGGCGGACTATGGCTACACCTTC. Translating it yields CSAKEGADYGYTF. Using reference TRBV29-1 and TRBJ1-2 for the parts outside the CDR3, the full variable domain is SAVISQKPSRDICQRGTSLTIQCQVDSQVTMMFWYRQQPGQSLTLIATANQGSEATYESGFVIDKFPISRPNLTFSTLTVSNMSPEDSSIYLCSAKEGADYGYTFGSGTRLTVV.

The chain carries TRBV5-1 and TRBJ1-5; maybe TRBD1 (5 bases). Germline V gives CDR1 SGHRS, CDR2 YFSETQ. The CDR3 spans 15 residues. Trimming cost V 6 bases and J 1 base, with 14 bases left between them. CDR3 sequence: CASKYSSGSNQPQHF. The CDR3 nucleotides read TGCGCCAGCAAATATTCGTCAGGGAGCAATCAGCCCCAGCATTTT.

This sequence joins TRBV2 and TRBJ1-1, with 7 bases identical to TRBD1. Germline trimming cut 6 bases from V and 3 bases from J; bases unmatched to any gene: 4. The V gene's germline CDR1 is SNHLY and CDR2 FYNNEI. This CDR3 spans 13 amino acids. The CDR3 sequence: CASSADRHTEAFF. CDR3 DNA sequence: TGTGCCAGCAGCGCGGACAGGCACACTGAAGCTTTCTTT.

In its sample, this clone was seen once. CDR3 amino acids: CASSLTGTSNTYEQYF. Written as DNA, the CDR3 is TGTGCCAGCAGCCTGACAGGTACCTCAAATACCTACGAGCAGTACTTC. The chain is built from TRBV4-2 and TRBJ2-7; D is possibly TRBD1 (6 bases). The CDR3 has 16 residues. Trimming cost V 4 bases and J 2 bases, with 18 bases left between them. Germline V gene sequence: CDR1 LGHNA, CDR2 YNFKEQ.

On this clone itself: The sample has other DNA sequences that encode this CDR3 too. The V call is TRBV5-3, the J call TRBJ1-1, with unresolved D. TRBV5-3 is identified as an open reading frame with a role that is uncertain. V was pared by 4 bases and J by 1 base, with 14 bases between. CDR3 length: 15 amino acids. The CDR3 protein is CARSPWGGGNTEAFF. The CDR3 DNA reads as TGTGCCAGAAGCCCATGGGGAGGCGGGAACACTGAAGCTTTCTTT.

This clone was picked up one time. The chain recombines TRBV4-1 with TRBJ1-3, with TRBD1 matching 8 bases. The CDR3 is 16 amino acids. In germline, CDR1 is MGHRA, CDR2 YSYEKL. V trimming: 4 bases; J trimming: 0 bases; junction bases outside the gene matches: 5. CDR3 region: CASSPGQAYSGNTIYF. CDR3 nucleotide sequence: TGCGCCAGCAGCCCGGGACAGGCCTACTCTGGAAACACCATATATTTT.

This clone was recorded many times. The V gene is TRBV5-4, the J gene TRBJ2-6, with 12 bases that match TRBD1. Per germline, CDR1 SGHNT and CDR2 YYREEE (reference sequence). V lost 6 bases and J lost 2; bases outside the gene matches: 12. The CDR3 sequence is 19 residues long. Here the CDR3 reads CASNTGTGGGRAGANVLTF. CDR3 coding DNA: TGTGCCAGCAACACCGGGACAGGGGGCGGTCGGGCTGGGGCCAACGTCCTGACTTTC. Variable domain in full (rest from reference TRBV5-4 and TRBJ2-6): ETGVTQSPTHLIKTRGQQVTLRCSSQSGHNTVSWYQQALGQGPQFIFQYYREEENGRGNFPPRFSGLQFPNYSSELNVNALELDDSALYLCASNTGTGGGRAGANVLTFGAGSRLTVL.

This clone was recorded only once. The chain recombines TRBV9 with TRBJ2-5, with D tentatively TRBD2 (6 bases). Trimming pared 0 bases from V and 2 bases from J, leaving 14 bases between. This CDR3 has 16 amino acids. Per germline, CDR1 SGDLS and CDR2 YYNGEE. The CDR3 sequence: CASSVDVREVQETQYF. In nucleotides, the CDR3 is TGTGCCAGCAGCGTAGATGTCAGGGAGGTGCAAGAGACCCAGTACTTC.

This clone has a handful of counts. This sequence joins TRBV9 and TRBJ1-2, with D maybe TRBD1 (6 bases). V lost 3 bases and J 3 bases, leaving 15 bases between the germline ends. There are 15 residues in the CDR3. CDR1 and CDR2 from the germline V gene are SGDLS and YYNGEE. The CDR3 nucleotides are TGTGCCAGCAGCGAGCCGGGACAAGGTCACTATGGCTACACCTTC. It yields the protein CASSEPGQGHYGYTF.

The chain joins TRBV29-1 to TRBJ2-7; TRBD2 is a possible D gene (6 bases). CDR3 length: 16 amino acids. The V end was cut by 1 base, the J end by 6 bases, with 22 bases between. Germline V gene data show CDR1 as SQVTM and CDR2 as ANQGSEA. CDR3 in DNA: TGCAGCGTTGAAGGGTTAGCGGCCCAATCGCCTCGCGAGCAGTACTTC. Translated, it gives CSVEGLAAQSPREQYF.

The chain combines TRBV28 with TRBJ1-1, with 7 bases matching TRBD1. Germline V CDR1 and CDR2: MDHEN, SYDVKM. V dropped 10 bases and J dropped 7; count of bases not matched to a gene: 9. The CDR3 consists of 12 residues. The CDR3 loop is CANRTGPFEAFF. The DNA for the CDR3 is TGTGCCAACAGGACAGGACCTTTTGAAGCTTTCTTT.

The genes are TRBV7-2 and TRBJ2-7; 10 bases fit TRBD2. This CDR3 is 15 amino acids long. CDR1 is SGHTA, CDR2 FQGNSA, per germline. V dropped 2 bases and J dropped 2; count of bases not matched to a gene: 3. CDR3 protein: CASSLPGLATYEQYF. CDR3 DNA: TGTGCCAGCAGCTTACCGGGACTAGCGACCTACGAGCAGTACTTC.

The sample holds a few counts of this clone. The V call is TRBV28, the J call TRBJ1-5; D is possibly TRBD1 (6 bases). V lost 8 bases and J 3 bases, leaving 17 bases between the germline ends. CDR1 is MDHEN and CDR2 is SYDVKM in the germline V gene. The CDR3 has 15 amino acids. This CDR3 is CASATIGQYNQPQHF. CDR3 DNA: TGTGCCAGCGCGACCATCGGACAGTACAATCAGCCCCAGCATTTT.